This T cell receptor beta chain was observed in a study of CD8 T cells in ankylosing spondylitis. General observations from the study: Disease-associated clones were reportedly significantly overrepresented in matched ankylosing spondylitis synovial fluid. The authors found the disease-linked clones to be CD8+ and relatively rare in peripheral blood. Typical of ankylosing spondylitis blood, it appeared, was a TCR beta motif of under 10 highly homologous variants.

This clonotype turned up a few times. Its antigen is unidentified. Quantitative 5'-RACE with molecular barcodes produced the TCR beta libraries. MiXCR was run by TCRdb on the 5' RACE reads, yielding one entry per CDR3 protein. The sample records fewer than 500,000 distinct CDR3 sequences, around 26% being singletons. This CDR3 contains 16 residues. Trimming took 4 bases from V and 0 from J, leaving 14 bases between them. Sample: blood, either unsorted or a sorted T cell fraction (not recorded which). The source is a male donor with ankylosing spondylitis. This chain connects TRBV12-3 or TRBV12-4 to TRBJ2-3; possible D gene TRBD2, 5 bases. DNA of the CDR3: TGTGCCAGCAGTTCCCGGGGAAGTCCTAGCACAGATACGCAGTATTTT. Its protein product is CASSSRGSPSTDTQYF.